Listed below are T cell receptor beta chains from one sample, sequenced in a study of control samples from healthy donors and cancer patients. Clones were sequenced by immunoSEQ multiplex PCR, and TCRdb holds only the in-frame ones, with some missing. The top ten clones hold about 1.4% of a sample with around 200,000 clones, roughly 94% of them seen once. Specimen: blood. These receptors were obtained from a man aged 45-65 years in good health. Each CDR3 is given with its conserved first and last residue. D genes are given only for firm matches. The size field is filled for only some rows; it gives once, few, many or a size class.

j_gene	d_gene	abundance	v_gene	CDR3aa	CDR3nt
TRBJ2-1	.	.	TRBV11-3	CASSLLPVAGRNEQFF	TGTGCCAGCAGCCTACTCCCCGTGGCAGGGAGGAATGAGCAGTTCTTC
TRBJ1-2	.	.	TRBV3-1/TRBV3-2	CASSHTGRDGYTF	TGTGCCAGCAGCCATACAGGGCGGGATGGCTACACCTTC
TRBJ1-4	TRBD1	.	TRBV7-9	CASSFSGQGSEKLFF	TGTGCCAGCAGCTTTAGCGGACAGGGGAGTGAAAAACTGTTTTTT
TRBJ2-1	.	once	TRBV6-5	CASTKGLEDSGEQFF	TGTGCCAGCACTAAGGGACTGGAGGACAGCGGTGAGCAGTTCTTC
TRBJ2-2	.	.	TRBV5-4	CASSLWRSHTGELFF	TGTGCCAGCAGCTTGTGGAGGTCGCACACCGGGGAGCTGTTTTTT
TRBJ2-5	.	once	TRBV5-1	CASSLEPLGQETQYF	TGCGCCAGCAGCTTGGAACCCCTCGGGCAAGAGACCCAGTACTTC
TRBJ1-2	.	.	TRBV3-1/TRBV3-2	CASSQDPPRDYGYTF	TGTGCCAGCAGCCAAGATCCCCCCAGAGACTATGGCTACACCTTC
TRBJ1-5	.	.	TRBV6-4	CASSVDLNQPQHF	TGTGCCAGCAGTGTTGACCTCAATCAGCCCCAGCATTTT
TRBJ1-2	.	.	TRBV7-2	CASSPTAPGVTF	TGTGCCAGCAGCCCGACAGCCCCCGGGGTCACCTTC
TRBJ1-6	.	.	TRBV24-1	CATIKPGLKGSPLHF	TGTGCCACCATTAAACCGGGTCTCAAGGGATCACCCCTCCACTTT
TRBJ2-2	.	.	TRBV19	CASSILGRGELFF	TGTGCCAGTAGTATTTTAGGCCGCGGGGAGCTGTTTTTT
TRBJ1-5	.	.	TRBV4-3	CASSQGGAQPQHF	TGCGCCAGCAGCCAAGGGGGGGCTCAGCCCCAGCATTTT
TRBJ1-5	TRBD1	.	TRBV28	CASSLIQGAFSNQPQHF	TGTGCCAGCAGCCTGATCCAGGGGGCGTTCAGCAATCAGCCCCAGCATTTT
TRBJ1-1	.	.	TRBV24-1	CATSDSGRGDTEAFF	TGTGCCACCAGTGACTCTGGGAGGGGAGACACTGAAGCTTTCTTT
TRBJ1-4	TRBD1	.	TRBV2	CASSQLTGANEKLFF	TGTGCCAGCAGTCAATTAACAGGGGCTAATGAAAAACTGTTTTTT
TRBJ1-4	.	.	TRBV27	CASSLSGAPNEKLFF	TGTGCCAGCAGTCTATCAGGGGCTCCCAATGAAAAACTGTTTTTT
TRBJ2-7	.	.	TRBV3-1/TRBV3-2	CASSQAEEQYF	TGTGCCAGCAGCCAGGCAGAAGAGCAGTACTTC
TRBJ2-4	TRBD1	.	TRBV7-2	CASSTDVGGADYF	TGTGCCAGCAGCACCGACGTAGGGGGCGCAGATTACTTC
TRBJ2-2	.	.	TRBV18	CASSPTGGYTGELFF	TGTGCCAGCTCACCTACTGGGGGCTACACCGGGGAGCTGTTTTTT
TRBJ1-1	.	.	TRBV10-3	CAISIQGTEAFF	TGTGCCATCAGCATACAGGGCACTGAAGCTTTCTTT
TRBJ1-4	.	.	TRBV2	CARGGIANEKLFF	TGTGCCAGGGGAGGGATTGCTAATGAAAAACTGTTTTTT
TRBJ1-2	.	.	TRBV6-4	CASSDEGRRGYTF	TGTGCCAGCAGTGACGAGGGGCGGAGAGGCTACACCTTC
TRBJ2-2	.	.	TRBV7-6	CASSLVGAGELFF	TGTGCCAGCAGCCTCGTCGGAGCCGGGGAGCTGTTTTTT
TRBJ1-1	.	.	TRBV19	CASSGDRGKRGTEAFF	TGTGCCAGTAGCGGGGACCGAGGAAAGAGGGGCACTGAAGCTTTCTTT
TRBJ1-1	.	.	TRBV6-5	CASRLDDREAFF	TGTGCCAGCAGACTTGACGACCGAGAAGCTTTCTTT